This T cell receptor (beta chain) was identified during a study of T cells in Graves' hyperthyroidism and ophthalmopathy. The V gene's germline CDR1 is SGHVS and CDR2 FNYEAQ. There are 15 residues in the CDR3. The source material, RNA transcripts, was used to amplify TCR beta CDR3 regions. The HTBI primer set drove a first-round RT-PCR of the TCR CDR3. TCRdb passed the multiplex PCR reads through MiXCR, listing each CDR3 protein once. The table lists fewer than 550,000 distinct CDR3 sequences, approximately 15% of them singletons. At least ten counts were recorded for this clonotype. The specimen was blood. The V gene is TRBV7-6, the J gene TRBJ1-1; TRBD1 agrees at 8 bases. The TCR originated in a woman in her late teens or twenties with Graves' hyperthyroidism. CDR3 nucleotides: TGTGCAAAGCCGGGACAGGTCCCAGGTTGGGTTGAAGCTTTCTTT. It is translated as CAKPGQVPGWVEAFF.